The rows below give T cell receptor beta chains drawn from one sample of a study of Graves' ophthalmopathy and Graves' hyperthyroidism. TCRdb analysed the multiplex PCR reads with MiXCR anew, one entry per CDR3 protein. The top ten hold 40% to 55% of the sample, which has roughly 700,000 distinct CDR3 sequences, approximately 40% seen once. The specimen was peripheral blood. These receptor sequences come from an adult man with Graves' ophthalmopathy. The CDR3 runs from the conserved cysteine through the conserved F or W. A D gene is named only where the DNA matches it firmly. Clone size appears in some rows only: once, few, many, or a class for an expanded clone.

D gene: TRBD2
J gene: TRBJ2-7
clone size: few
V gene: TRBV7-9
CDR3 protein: CASSPGTSGDGTYEQYF
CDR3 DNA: TGTGCCAGCAGCCCCGGGACTAGCGGGGACGGCACCTACGAGCAGTACTTC

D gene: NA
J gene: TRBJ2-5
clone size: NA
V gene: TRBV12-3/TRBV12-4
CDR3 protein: CASTYGSSVKTQYF
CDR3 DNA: TGTGCCAGCACCTATGGGTCTAGCGTTAAGACCCAGTACTTC

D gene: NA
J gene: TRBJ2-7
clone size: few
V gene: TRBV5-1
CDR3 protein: CASSPDTESNSYEQYF
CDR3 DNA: TGCGCCAGCAGCCCCGACACCGAGAGTAACTCCTACGAGCAGTACTTC

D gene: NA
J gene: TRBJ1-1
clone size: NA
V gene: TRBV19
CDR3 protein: CASSARPGRENTEAFF
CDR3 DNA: TGTGCCAGTAGTGCCCGACCGGGACGAGAGAACACTGAAGCTTTCTTT

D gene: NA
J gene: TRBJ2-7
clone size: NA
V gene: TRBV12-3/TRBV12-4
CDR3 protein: CASSLTGTSSYEQYF
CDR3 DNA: TGTGCCAGCAGCCTCACAGGGACCAGCTCCTACGAGCAGTACTTC

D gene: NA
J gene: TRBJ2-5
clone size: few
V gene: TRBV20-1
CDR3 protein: CSARRDGEGQETQYF
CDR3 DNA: TGCAGTGCTAGACGAGACGGGGAAGGGCAAGAGACCCAGTACTTC

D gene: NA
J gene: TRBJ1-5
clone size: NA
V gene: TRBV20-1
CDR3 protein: CSARGSLAGANNEPQHF
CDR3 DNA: TGCAGTGCTAGGGGGTCTTTAGCGGGGGCCAACAATGAGCCCCAGCATTTT

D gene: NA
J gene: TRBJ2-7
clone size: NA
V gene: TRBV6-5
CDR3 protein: CASTKGGNSYEQYF
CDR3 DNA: TGTGCCAGCACCAAAGGGGGTAACTCCTACGAGCAGTACTTC

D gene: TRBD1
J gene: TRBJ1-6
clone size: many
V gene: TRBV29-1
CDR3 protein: CSVGTGRFSPLHF
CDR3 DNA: TGCAGCGTTGGGACAGGGCGGTTTTCACCCCTCCACTTT

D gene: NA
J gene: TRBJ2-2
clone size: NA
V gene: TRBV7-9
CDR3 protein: CASSVGGGRFF
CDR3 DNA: TGTGCCAGCAGCGTGGGGGGGGGGCGGTTTTTT

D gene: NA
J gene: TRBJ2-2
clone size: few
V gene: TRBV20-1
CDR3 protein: CSALDRTNTGELFF
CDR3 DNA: TGCAGTGCTCTAGACAGAACGAACACCGGGGAGCTGTTTTTT

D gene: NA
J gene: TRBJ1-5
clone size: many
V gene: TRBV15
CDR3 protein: CATSRDYGTAEVHF
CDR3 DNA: TGTGCCACCAGCAGAGATTATGGAACAGCCGAAGTGCATTTT

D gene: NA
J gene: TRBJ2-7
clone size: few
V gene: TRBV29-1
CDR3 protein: CSVEVRRDSGYEQYF
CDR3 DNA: TGCAGCGTTGAAGTAAGACGGGACTCAGGCTACGAGCAGTACTTC

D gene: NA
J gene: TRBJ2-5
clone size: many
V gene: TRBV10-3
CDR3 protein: CAIRRGSGQETQYF
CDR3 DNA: TGTGCCATCCGTCGGGGTAGCGGCCAAGAGACCCAGTACTTC

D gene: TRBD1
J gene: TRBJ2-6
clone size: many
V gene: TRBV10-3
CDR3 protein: CAAKTGFLSSGANVLTF
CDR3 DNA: TGTGCCGCTAAGACAGGGTTCTTGAGCTCTGGGGCCAACGTCCTGACTTTC

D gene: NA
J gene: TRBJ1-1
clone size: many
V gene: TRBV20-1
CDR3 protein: CSAPGVGAEAFF
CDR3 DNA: TGCAGTGCTCCAGGGGTGGGGGCTGAAGCTTTCTTT

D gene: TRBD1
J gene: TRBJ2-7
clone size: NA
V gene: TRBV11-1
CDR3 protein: CASSFRDRGSHEQYF
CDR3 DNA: TGTGCCAGCAGCTTCCGGGACAGGGGCAGCCACGAGCAGTACTTC

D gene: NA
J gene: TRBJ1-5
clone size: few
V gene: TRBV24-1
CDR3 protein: CATSERDLTETQHF
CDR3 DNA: TGTGCCACCAGTGAACGGGACTTGACGGAGACCCAGCATTTT

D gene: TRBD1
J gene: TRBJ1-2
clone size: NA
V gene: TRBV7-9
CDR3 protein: CASSLRQGAHGYTF
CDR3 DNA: TGTGCCAGCAGCTTAAGACAGGGGGCGCATGGCTACACCTTC

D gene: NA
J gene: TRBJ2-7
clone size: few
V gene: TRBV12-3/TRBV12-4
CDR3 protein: CASSQAGYTFPEQYF
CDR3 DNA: TGTGCCAGCAGCCAAGCCGGGTACACCTTTCCGGAGCAGTACTTC

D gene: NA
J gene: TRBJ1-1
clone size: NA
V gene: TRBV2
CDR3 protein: CASSYSTAVFLGGEYTEAFF
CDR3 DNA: TGTGCCAGCAGTTACTCGACAGCGGTGTTCCTCGGTGGTGAGTACACTGAAGCTTTCTTT

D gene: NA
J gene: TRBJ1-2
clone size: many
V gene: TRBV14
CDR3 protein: CASSQEQMGGYTF
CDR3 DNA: TGTGCCAGCAGCCAAGAACAGATGGGGGGCTACACCTTC